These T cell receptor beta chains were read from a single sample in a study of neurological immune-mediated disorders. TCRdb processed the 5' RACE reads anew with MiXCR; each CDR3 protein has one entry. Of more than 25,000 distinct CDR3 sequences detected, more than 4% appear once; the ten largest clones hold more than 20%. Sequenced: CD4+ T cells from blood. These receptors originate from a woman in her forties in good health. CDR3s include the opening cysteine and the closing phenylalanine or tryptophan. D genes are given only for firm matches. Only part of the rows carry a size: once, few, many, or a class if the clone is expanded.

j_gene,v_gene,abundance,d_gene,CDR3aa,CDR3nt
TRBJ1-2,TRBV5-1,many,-,CASSASQGLMGYGYTF,TGCGCCAGCAGCGCCTCACAGGGTCTGATGGGCTATGGCTACACCTTC
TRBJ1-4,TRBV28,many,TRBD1,CASSHGGQGDEKLFF,TGTGCCAGCAGTCACGGGGGACAGGGTGATGAAAAACTGTTTTTT
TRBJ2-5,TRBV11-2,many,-,CASSVSLGRQETQYF,TGTGCCAGCAGCGTCAGCCTTGGCAGGCAAGAGACCCAGTACTTC
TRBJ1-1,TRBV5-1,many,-,CASSLGTALRTEAFF,TGCGCCAGCAGCTTGGGGACGGCCCTCCGAACTGAAGCTTTCTTT
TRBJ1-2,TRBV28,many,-,CAAVQIGYGYTF,TGTGCGGCCGTACAAATTGGCTATGGCTACACCTTC
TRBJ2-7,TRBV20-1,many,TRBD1,CSARRGDRGREQYF,TGCAGTGCTAGAAGGGGAGACAGGGGGCGCGAGCAGTACTTC
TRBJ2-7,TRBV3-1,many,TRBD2,CASSPRVSGAYEQYF,TGTGCCAGCAGCCCCCGGGTTAGCGGGGCCTACGAGCAGTACTTC
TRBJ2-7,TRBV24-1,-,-,CATSEQVKYEQYF,TGTGCCACCAGTGAACAGGTAAAATACGAGCAGTACTTC
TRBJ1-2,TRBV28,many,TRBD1,CASNQQGAFYGYTF,TGTGCCAGCAATCAACAGGGGGCATTCTATGGCTACACCTTC
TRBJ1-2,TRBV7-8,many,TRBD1,CASSFRQGAGGYTF,TGTGCCAGCAGCTTCAGACAGGGGGCGGGAGGCTACACCTTC
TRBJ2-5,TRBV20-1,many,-,CSAIPGHGETQYF,TGCAGTGCCATCCCGGGACATGGGGAGACCCAGTACTTC
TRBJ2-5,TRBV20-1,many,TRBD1,CSARGPPGTALKGTQYF,TGCAGTGCTAGAGGGCCCCCCGGGACAGCGCTCAAAGGGACCCAGTACTTC
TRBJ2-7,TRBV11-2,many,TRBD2,CASSLNPGGPEQYF,TGTGCCAGCAGCCTAAACCCGGGGGGACCCGAGCAGTACTTC
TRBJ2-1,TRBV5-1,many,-,CASSLDLRVVNEQFF,TGCGCCAGCAGCTTGGATCTCAGGGTGGTGAATGAGCAGTTCTTC
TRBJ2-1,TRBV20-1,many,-,CSASDNRRASYNEQFF,TGCAGTGCTTCAGATAATAGGAGGGCGTCCTACAATGAGCAGTTCTTC
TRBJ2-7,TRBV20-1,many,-,CSASARSHEQYF,TGCAGTGCTAGTGCCAGGTCTCACGAGCAGTACTTC
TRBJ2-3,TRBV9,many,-,CASSVGASNTDTQYF,TGTGCCAGCAGCGTAGGAGCATCTAACACAGATACGCAGTATTTT
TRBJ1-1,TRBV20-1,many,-,CSARDETALSTEAFF,TGCAGTGCTAGAGATGAAACGGCCCTGAGTACTGAAGCTTTCTTT
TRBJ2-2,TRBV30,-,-,CAWSEGTGELFF,TGTGCCTGGAGTGAGGGAACTGGGGAGCTGTTTTTT
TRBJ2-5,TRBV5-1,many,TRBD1,CASSLRPGGEETQYF,TGCGCCAGCAGCTTGCGGCCAGGGGGCGAGGAGACCCAGTACTTC
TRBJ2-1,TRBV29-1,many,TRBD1,CSVDRGRFDNEQFF,TGCAGCGTTGACAGGGGGCGCTTCGACAATGAGCAGTTCTTC
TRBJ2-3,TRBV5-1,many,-,CASRAYTDTQYF,TGCGCCAGCAGGGCCTACACAGATACGCAGTATTTT
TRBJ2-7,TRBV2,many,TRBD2,CASSEASGGKGEQYF,TGTGCCAGCAGTGAAGCGTCCGGGGGGAAAGGCGAGCAGTACTTC
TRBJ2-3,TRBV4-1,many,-,CASSQGQLLSTDTQYF,TGCGCCAGCAGCCAAGGGCAGCTACTTAGCACAGATACGCAGTATTTT
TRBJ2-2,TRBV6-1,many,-,CASSGSPSARELFF,TGTGCCAGCAGTGGCTCCCCGTCAGCTAGGGAGCTGTTTTTT
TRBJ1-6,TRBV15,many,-,CATSVNVDSPLHF,TGTGCCACCTCAGTGAATGTTGATTCACCCCTCCACTTT
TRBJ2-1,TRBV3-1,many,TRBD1,CASSQAWTGEQFF,TGTGCCAGCAGCCAAGCCTGGACAGGGGAGCAGTTCTTC
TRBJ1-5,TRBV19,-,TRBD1,CAIATGDQPQHF,TGTGCCATCGCAACAGGGGATCAGCCCCAGCATTTT
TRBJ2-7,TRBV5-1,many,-,CASSGSGTTYEQYF,TGCGCCAGCAGCGGGAGCGGGACAACCTACGAGCAGTACTTC
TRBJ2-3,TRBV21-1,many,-,CASSKVGVGQSRPKVRRTDTQYF,TGTGCCAGCAGCAAAGTTGGGGTGGGGCAGTCCCGCCCAAAAGTCAGGCGCACAGATACGCAGTATTTT
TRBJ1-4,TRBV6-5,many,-,CASSYSSRRAEKLFF,TGTGCCAGCAGTTACTCGAGCAGGCGCGCGGAAAAACTGTTTTTT
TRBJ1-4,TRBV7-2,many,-,CASSLVVGKKLFF,TGTGCCAGCAGCTTAGTTGTTGGGAAAAAACTGTTTTTT
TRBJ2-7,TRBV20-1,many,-,CSARMSDSYEQYF,TGCAGTGCTAGAATGTCCGACTCCTACGAGCAGTACTTC
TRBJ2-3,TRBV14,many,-,CASSQDRGQGADTQYF,TGTGCCAGCAGCCAAGATCGGGGGCAGGGGGCAGATACGCAGTATTTT
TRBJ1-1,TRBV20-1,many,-,CSATQAGGYTEAFF,TGCAGTGCTACCCAGGCGGGGGGTTACACTGAAGCTTTCTTT
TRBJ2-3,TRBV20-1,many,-,CTYQADSTDTQYF,TGCACCTACCAAGCGGACAGCACAGATACGCAGTATTTT
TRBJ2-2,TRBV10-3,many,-,CAISAWGTTGELFF,TGTGCCATCAGTGCTTGGGGGACCACCGGGGAGCTGTTTTTT
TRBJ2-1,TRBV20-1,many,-,CSASPRLVGNEQFF,TGCAGTGCTAGCCCCCGACTAGTAGGCAATGAGCAGTTCTTC
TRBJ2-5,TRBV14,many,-,CASSHGQETQYF,TGTGCCAGCAGCCACGGACAAGAGACCCAGTACTTC
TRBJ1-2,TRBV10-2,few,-,CASSESSDIYGYTF,TGCGCCAGCAGTGAGTCGAGTGACATCTATGGCTACACCTTC
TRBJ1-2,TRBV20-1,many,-,CSARDRLRERATYGYTF,TGCAGTGCTAGAGATCGACTCCGGGAAAGAGCCACCTATGGCTACACCTTC
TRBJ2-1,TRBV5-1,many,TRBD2,CASRRLAGANEQFF,TGCGCCAGCAGGCGACTAGCGGGAGCGAATGAGCAGTTCTTC
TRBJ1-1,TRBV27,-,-,CASSRLRTDNTEAFF,TGTGCCAGCAGTCGATTACGGACAGACAACACTGAAGCTTTCTTT
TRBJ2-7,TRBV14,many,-,CASSQVRQGGYEQYF,TGTGCCAGCAGCCAAGTCCGGCAGGGAGGCTACGAGCAGTACTTC
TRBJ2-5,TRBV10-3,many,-,CAISENRDLILETQYF,TGTGCCATCAGTGAGAACCGGGATTTAATACTAGAGACCCAGTACTTC
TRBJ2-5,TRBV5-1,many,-,CASSLSGREETQYF,TGCGCCAGCAGCTTGAGCGGCAGGGAAGAGACCCAGTACTTC
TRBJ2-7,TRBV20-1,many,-,CSAPIYEQYF,TGCAGTGCGCCGATATACGAGCAGTACTTC
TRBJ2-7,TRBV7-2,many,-,CASSMIRKKSNEQYF,TGTGCCAGCAGCATGATCCGAAAGAAGAGCAACGAGCAGTACTTC
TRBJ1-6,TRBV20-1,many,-,CSAGGWGAFSPLHF,TGCAGTGCTGGAGGATGGGGGGCCTTTTCACCCCTCCACTTT
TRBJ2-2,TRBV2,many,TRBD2,CASSLETSGQNTGELFF,TGTGCCAGCAGTCTCGAGACTAGCGGGCAAAACACCGGGGAGCTGTTTTTT
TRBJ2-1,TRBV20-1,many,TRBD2,CSARGTSGAYNEQFF,TGCAGTGCTAGGGGGACTAGCGGGGCTTACAATGAGCAGTTCTTC
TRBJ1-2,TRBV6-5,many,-,CASSSWTYGYTF,TGTGCCAGCAGTTCATGGACGTATGGCTACACCTTC